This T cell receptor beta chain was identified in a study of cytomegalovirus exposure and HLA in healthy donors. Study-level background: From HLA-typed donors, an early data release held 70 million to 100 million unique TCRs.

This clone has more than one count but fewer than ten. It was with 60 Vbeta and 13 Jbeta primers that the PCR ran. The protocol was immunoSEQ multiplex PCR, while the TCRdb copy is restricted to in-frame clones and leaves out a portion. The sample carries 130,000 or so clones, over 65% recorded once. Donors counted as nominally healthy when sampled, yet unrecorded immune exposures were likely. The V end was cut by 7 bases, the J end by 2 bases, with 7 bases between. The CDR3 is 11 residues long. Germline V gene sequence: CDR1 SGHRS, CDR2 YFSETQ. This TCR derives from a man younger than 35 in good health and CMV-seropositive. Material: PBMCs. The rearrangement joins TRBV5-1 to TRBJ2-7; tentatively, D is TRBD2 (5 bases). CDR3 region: CASRGAYEQYF. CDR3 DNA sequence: TGCGCCAGCCGGGGTGCCTACGAGCAGTACTTC.